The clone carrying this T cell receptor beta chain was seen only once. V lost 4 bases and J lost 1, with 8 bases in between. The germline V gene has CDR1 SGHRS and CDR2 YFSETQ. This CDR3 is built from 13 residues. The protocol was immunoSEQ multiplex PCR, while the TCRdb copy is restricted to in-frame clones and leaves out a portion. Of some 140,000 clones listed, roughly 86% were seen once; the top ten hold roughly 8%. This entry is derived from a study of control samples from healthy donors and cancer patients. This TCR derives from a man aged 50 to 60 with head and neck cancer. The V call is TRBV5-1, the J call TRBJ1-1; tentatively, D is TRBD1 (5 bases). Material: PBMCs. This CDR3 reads CASSERGNTEAFF. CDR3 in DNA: TGCGCCAGCAGCGAGAGGGGGAACACTGAAGCTTTCTTT.